The present T cell receptor beta chain was sequenced within a study of blood T cell repertoires in COVID-19. The CDR3 has 15 amino acids. Germline CDR1 is LNHDA and CDR2 is SQIVND (reference sequence). The V end lost 4 bases, the J end lost 1 base, and 12 bases lay between the germline ends. TCRdb keeps only in-frame clones here, not all; method: immunoSEQ multiplex PCR. The sample gives 110,000 or so clones, more than 75% of which show up once; less than 9.5% is in the top ten. The rearrangement links TRBV19 to TRBJ2-3; D is uncertain. Input material: peripheral blood. This TCR was recovered from a woman between 35 and 50 years old with acute or convalescent COVID-19. As DNA, the CDR3 is TGTGCCAGTAGTACCCGCGGTGCTCGCACAGATACGCAGTATTTT. Its translation: CASSTRGARTDTQYF.